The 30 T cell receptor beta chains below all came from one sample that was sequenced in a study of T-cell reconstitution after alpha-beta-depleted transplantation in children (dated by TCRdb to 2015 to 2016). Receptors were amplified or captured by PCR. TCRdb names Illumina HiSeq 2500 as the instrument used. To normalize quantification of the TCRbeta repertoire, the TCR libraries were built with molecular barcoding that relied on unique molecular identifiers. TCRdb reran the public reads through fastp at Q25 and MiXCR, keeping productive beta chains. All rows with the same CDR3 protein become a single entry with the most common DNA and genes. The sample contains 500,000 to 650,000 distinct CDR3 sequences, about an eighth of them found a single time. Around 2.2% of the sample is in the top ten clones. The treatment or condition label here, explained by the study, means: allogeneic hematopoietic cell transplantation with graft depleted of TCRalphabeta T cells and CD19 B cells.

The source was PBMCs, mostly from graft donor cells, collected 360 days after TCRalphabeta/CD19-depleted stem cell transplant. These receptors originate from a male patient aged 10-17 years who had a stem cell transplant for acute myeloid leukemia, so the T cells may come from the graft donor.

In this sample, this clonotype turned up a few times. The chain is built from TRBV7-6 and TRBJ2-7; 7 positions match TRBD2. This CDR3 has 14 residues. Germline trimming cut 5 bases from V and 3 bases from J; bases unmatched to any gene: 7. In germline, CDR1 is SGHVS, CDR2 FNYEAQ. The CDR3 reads CASSHRRENYEQYF. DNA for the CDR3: TGTGCCAGCAGCCACCGGCGGGAGAACTACGAGCAGTACTTC.

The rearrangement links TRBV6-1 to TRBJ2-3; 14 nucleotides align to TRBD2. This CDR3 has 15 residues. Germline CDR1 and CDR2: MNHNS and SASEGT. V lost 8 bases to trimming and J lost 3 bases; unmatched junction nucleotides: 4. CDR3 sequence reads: CASGTSGSQTDTQYF. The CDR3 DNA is TGTGCCAGCGGGACTAGCGGGAGTCAAACAGATACGCAGTATTTT.

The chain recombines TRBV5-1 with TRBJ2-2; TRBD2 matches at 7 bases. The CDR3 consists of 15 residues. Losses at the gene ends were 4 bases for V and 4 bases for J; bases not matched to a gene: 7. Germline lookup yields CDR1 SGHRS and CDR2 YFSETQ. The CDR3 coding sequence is TGCGCCAGCAGCGTAGGACTAGGAGGCACCGGGGAGCTGTTTTTT. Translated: CASSVGLGGTGELFF.

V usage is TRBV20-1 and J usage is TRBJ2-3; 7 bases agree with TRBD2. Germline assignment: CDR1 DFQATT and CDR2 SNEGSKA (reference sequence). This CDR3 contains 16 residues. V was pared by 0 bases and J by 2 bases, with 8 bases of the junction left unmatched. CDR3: CSARELGGEYTDTQYF. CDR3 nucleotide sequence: TGCAGTGCTAGAGAATTGGGAGGGGAATACACAGATACGCAGTATTTT.

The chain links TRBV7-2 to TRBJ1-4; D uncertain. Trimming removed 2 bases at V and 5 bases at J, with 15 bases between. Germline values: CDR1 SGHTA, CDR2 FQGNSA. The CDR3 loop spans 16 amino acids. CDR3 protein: CASSLYPTTSNEKLFF. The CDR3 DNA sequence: TGTGCCAGCAGCTTATATCCGACAACCTCAAATGAAAAACTGTTTTTT.

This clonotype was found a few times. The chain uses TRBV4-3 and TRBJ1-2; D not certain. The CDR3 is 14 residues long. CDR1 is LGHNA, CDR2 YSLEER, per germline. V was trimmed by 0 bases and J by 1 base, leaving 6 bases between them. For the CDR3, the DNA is TGCGCCAGCAGCCAAGATCTGTTTAACTATGGCTACACCTTC. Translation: CASSQDLFNYGYTF.

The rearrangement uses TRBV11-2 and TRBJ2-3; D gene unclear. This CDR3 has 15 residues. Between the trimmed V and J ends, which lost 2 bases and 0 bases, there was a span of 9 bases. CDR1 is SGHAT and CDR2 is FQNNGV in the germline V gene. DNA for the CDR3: TGTGCCAGCAGCTTAACGACCGCCAGCACAGATACGCAGTATTTT. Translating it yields CASSLTTASTDTQYF.

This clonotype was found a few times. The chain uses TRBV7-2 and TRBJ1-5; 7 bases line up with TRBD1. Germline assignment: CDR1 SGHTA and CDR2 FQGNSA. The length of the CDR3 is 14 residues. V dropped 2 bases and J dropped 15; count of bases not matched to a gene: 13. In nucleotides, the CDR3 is TGTGCCAGCAGCTTAAAAGGGGGCGCAACAGACGGGCATTTT. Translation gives CASSLKGGATDGHF.

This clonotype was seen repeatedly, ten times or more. The CDR3 region has the DNA TGTGCCAGCAGCCATGTAGTAGCGGGAGGGATGGCAGATACGCAGTATTTT. It specifies CASSHVVAGGMADTQYF. The rearrangement uses TRBV3-1 and TRBJ2-3, with 11 bases matching TRBD2. From germline, CDR1 is LGHDT and CDR2 YNNKEL (reference sequence). The V segment lost 3 bases and the J segment 4 bases; nucleotides outside the gene matches: 9. The CDR3 extends over 17 amino acids.

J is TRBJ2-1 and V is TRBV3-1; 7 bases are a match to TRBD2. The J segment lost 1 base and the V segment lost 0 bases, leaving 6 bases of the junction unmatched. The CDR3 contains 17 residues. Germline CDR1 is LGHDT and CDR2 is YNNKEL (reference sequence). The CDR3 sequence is CASSQDRTGGSYNEQFF. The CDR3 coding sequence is TGTGCCAGCAGCCAAGACCGAACGGGGGGATCCTACAATGAGCAGTTCTTC.

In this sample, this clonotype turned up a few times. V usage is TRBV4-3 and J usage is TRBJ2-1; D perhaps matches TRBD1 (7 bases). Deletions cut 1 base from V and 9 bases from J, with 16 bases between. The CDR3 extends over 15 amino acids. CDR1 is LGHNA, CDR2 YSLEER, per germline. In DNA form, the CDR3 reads TGCGCCAGCAGCCAAGGGCGGGGCGGGGACAGTGAGCAGTTCTTC. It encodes CASSQGRGGDSEQFF.

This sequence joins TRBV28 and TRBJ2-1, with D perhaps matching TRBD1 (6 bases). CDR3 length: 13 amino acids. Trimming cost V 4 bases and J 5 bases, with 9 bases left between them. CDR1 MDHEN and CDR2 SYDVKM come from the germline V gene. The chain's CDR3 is CASSSPGDNEQFF. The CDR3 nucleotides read TGTGCCAGCAGTTCTCCAGGGGACAATGAGCAGTTCTTC.

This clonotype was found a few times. The CDR3 nucleotides are TGTGCCAGCAGCTTAAGTACTAGCGGTCCCTACGAGCAGTACTTC. Its translation: CASSLSTSGPYEQYF. J is TRBJ2-7 and V is TRBV7-2, with TRBD2 matching 8 bases. Germline lookup yields CDR1 SGHTA and CDR2 FQGNSA. This CDR3 is built from 15 residues. J gave up 2 bases and V 2 bases, and 5 bases lay outside the gene matches.

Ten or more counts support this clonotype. In DNA, the CDR3 is TGCGCCAGCAGCCAAGACCTAGCCGATAATGAGCAGTTCTTC. Protein: CASSQDLADNEQFF. The chain carries TRBV4-3 and TRBJ2-1; D possibly corresponds to TRBD2 (5 bases). V was pared by 0 bases and J by 7 bases, with 10 bases between. Germline CDR1 and CDR2: LGHNA and YSLEER. This CDR3 has 14 amino acids.

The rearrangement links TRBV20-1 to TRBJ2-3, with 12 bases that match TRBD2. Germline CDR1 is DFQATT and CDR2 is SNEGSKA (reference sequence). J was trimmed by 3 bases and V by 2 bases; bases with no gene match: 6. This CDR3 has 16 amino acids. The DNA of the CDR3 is TGCAGTGCTAGACGCTCGACTAGCGGGAGAACAGATACGCAGTATTTT. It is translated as CSARRSTSGRTDTQYF.

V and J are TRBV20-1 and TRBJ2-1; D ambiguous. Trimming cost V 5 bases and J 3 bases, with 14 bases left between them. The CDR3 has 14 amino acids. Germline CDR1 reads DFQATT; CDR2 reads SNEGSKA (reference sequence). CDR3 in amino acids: CSALPPSGYNEQFF. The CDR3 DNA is TGCAGTGCTTTGCCGCCGTCAGGCTACAATGAGCAGTTCTTC.

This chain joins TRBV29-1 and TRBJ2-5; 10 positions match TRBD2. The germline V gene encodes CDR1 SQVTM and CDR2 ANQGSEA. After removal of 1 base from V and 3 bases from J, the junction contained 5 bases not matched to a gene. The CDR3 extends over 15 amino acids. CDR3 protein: CSVEGGLAVEETQYF. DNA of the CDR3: TGCAGCGTTGAAGGAGGACTAGCGGTCGAAGAGACCCAGTACTTC.

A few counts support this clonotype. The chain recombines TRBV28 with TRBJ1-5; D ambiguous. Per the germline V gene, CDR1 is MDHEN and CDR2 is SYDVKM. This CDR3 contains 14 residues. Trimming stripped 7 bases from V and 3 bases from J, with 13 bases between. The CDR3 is CASKGIGFNQPQHF. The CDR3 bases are TGTGCCAGCAAGGGTATTGGCTTCAATCAGCCCCAGCATTTT.

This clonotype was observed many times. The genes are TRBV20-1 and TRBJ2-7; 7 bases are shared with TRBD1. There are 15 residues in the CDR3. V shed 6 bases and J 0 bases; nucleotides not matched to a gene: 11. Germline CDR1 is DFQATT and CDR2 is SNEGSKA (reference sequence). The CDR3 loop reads CSAATNRGPSYEQYF. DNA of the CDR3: TGCAGTGCCGCAACGAACAGGGGCCCCTCCTACGAGCAGTACTTC.

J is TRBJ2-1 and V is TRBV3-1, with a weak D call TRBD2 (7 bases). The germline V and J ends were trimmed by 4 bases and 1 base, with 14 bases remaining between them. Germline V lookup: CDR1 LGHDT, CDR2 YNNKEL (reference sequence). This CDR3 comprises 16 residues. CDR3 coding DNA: TGTGCCAGCAGCCTCAAGGGGGGGGTGTCCTACAATGAGCAGTTCTTC. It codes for CASSLKGGVSYNEQFF.

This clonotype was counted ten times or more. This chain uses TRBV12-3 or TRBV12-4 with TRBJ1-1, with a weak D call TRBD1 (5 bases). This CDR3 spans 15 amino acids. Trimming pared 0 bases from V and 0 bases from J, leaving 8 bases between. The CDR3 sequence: CASSLAGALNTEAFF. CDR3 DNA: TGTGCCAGCAGTTTAGCAGGGGCTCTGAACACTGAAGCTTTCTTT.

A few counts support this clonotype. The CDR3 spells CSVEERLAGSEQYF. CDR3 in DNA: TGCAGCGTTGAAGAAAGGCTAGCGGGAAGCGAGCAGTACTTC. The V gene is TRBV29-1, the J gene TRBJ2-7, with 9 bases that match TRBD2. Germline lookup yields CDR1 SQVTM and CDR2 ANQGSEA. J was trimmed by 6 bases and V by 0 bases; bases with no gene match: 6. The CDR3 has 14 residues.

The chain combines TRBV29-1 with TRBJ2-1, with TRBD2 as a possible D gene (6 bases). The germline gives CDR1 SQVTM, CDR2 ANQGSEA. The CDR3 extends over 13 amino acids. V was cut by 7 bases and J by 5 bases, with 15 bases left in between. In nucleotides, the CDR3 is TGCAGCGCCCGCTCCATAGCGGACAATGAGCAGTTCTTC. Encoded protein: CSARSIADNEQFF.

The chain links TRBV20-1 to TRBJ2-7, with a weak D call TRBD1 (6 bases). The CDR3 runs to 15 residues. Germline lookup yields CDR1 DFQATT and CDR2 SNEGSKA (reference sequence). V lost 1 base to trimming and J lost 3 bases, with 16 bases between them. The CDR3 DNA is TGCAGTGCTAGAGCTTCCAAGGGACACGACTACGAGCAGTACTTC. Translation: CSARASKGHDYEQYF.

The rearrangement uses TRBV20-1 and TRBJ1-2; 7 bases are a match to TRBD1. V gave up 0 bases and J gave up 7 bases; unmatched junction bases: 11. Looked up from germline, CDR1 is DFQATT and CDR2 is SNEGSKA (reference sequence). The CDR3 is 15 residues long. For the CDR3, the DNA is TGCAGTGCTAGAGAGGCAGGGGGGGGTTTTGGTGGCTACACCTTC. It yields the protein CSAREAGGGFGGYTF.

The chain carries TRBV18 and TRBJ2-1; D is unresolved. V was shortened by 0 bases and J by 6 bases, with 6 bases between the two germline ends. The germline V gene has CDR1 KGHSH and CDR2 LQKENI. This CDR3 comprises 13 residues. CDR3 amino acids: CASSPPGSNEQFF. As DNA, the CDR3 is TGTGCCAGCTCACCACCGGGCAGCAATGAGCAGTTCTTC.

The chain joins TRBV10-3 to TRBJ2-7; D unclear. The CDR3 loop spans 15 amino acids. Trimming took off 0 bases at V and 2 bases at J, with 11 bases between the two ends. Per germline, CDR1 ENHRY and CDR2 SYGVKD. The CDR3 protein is CAISESKGLTYEQYF. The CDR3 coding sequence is TGTGCCATCAGTGAGTCGAAGGGCCTCACCTACGAGCAGTACTTC.

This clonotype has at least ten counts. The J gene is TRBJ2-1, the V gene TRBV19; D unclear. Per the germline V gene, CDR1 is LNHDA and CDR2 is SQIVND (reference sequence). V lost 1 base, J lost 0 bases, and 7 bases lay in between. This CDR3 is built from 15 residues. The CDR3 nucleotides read TGTGCCAGTAGTATAGCCGCGAGCTCCTACAATGAGCAGTTCTTC. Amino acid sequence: CASSIAASSYNEQFF.

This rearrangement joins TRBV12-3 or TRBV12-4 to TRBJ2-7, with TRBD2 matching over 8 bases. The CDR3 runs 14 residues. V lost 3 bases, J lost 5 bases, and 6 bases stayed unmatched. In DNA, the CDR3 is TGTGCCAGCAGTTTGAGCGGGAGCCGAAACGAGCAGTACTTC. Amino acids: CASSLSGSRNEQYF.

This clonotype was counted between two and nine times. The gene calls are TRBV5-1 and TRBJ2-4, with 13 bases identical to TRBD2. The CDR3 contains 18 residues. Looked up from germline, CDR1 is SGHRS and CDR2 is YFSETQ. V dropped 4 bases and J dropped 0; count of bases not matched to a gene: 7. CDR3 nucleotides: TGCGCCAGCAGCCCCGGACTAGCGGGAGCCAGAGCCAAAAACATTCAGTACTTC. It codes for CASSPGLAGARAKNIQYF. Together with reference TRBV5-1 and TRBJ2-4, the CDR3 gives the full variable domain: KAGVTQTPRYLIKTRGQQVTLSCSPISGHRSVSWYQQTPGQGLQFLFEYFSETQRNKGNFPGRFSGRQFSNSRSEMNVSTLELGDSALYLCASSPGLAGARAKNIQYFGAGTRLSVL.